This is a list of T cell receptor beta chains from one sample in a study of blood T cell repertoires in COVID-19. Generated by immunoSEQ multiplex PCR, the TCRdb table keeps only in-frame clones and is missing some. Of about 320,000 clones in the sample, 90% were seen once. Sequences were obtained from PBMCs or T cells enriched from blood (not recorded which). The receptors shown here come from a man aged 55 to 70 who had recovered from COVID-19. CDR3s leave out the opening cysteine and the closing phenylalanine or tryptophan. Fields, in order: V gene, CDR3 protein.

v_call: TRBV4-1; cdr3_aa: ASSQDLAGRNEKLF
v_call: TRBV23-1; cdr3_aa: ASSRREGRANEKLF
v_call: TRBV18; cdr3_aa: ASSSRTGVTDTQY
v_call: TRBV9; cdr3_aa: ANSSRGDSYEQY
v_call: TRBV19; cdr3_aa: ASRPDRGSTEAF
v_call: TRBV9; cdr3_aa: ASSVGTGEETQY
v_call: TRBV27; cdr3_aa: ATAVRQGEAF
v_call: TRBV5-4; cdr3_aa: ASSRGLGNTEAF
v_call: TRBV5-1; cdr3_aa: ASSIGLRGETQY
v_call: TRBV7-9; cdr3_aa: ASSLAGGGYEQY
v_call: TRBV19; cdr3_aa: ASSRGGGQPQH
v_call: TRBV7-2; cdr3_aa: ASSSSGRVDEQY
v_call: TRBV12-3/TRBV12-4; cdr3_aa: ASSSRGARGYT
v_call: TRBV5-4; cdr3_aa: ASSLGGTSGRSRYNEQF
v_call: TRBV2; cdr3_aa: ASSGGNYGYT
v_call: TRBV2; cdr3_aa: ASSLTDTQY
v_call: TRBV5-5; cdr3_aa: ASSLEDRGGEKLF
v_call: TRBV5-1; cdr3_aa: ASSSGDYTEAF
v_call: TRBV7-9; cdr3_aa: ASSLSGVDEQF
v_call: TRBV25-1; cdr3_aa: ASRGQSGSEAF
v_call: TRBV10-1; cdr3_aa: ASSGDRVGNQPQH
v_call: TRBV12-5; cdr3_aa: ASAIGRGVYEQY
v_call: TRBV30; cdr3_aa: AWSPRDNQPQH
v_call: TRBV6-2/TRBV6-3; cdr3_aa: ASSWTGRSTGELF
v_call: TRBV2; cdr3_aa: ASSAHRYGYT
v_call: TRBV7-8; cdr3_aa: ASSPDRVNQPQH
v_call: TRBV29-1; cdr3_aa: SVSTGEIYEQY
v_call: TRBV28; cdr3_aa: ATRRGTSNSPLH
v_call: TRBV27; cdr3_aa: ASKIAGGRADTQY
v_call: TRBV18; cdr3_aa: ASSPRDIGRTSTDTQY
v_call: TRBV18; cdr3_aa: ASSPTAGTSGGEETQY
v_call: TRBV28; cdr3_aa: ASSLYSRVEQPQH
v_call: TRBV19; cdr3_aa: ASSITNRAGFYGYT
v_call: TRBV5-1; cdr3_aa: ASSLGGTNTDTQY
v_call: TRBV2; cdr3_aa: ASSGTGGYQPQH
v_call: TRBV9; cdr3_aa: ASSELAGVGNEQF
v_call: TRBV18; cdr3_aa: ASSPREGTYGNTIY
v_call: TRBV6-4; cdr3_aa: ARQKRDRGAVVRNTEAF
v_call: TRBV6-4; cdr3_aa: ASSELPGTEAF
v_call: TRBV5-4; cdr3_aa: ASSLGRAVTYNEQF
v_call: TRBV30; cdr3_aa: AWSYGTSGGETQY
v_call: TRBV2; cdr3_aa: ASRVGGASETQY
v_call: TRBV7-2; cdr3_aa: ASSFSESYEQY
v_call: TRBV9; cdr3_aa: ASSVGQGYEQF
v_call: TRBV7-8; cdr3_aa: ASSQDRGNTDTQY
v_call: TRBV9; cdr3_aa: ASSIGQGYTEAF